This T cell receptor beta chain was found in a study of molecular identifiers for immune sequencing clone quantification. Study information: Within a replicate experiment, RNA obtained from either roughly 18,000 or 92,000 naive CD8 cells was divided into five aliquots, and four of those aliquots were then sequenced.

Whole-study results and caveats: Whereas naive cells kept under 1% of molecules in clones above 20 RNA copies, such clones held over 98% in effectors.

Germline CDR1 and CDR2: SGHAT and FQNNGV. V lost 10 bases and J lost 4; bases outside the gene matches: 11. This CDR3 contains 15 residues. One entry per CDR3 protein results from TCRdb running MiXCR on the PCR reads. The sample lists 600,000 to 650,000 distinct CDR3 sequences, just under 20% occurring once. This clonotype has a handful of counts. Its specificity is not known. Specimen: naive CD8+ T cells from blood, with Jurkat cell RNA spiked in. Subset denoted: FACS-sorted CD8+CD4-CCR7+CD45RA+ naive T cells. The rearrangement links TRBV11-2 to TRBJ2-1; 9 bases match TRBD2. This TCR was recovered from a human donor in good health. Some libraries in this study had Jurkat cell RNA spiked in. CDR3 region: CAIHTGLAGYNEQFF. The CDR3 DNA reads TGTGCCATCCATACGGGTCTAGCGGGGTACAATGAGCAGTTCTTC. Combining the CDR3 with reference TRBV11-2 and TRBJ2-1 gives the whole variable domain EAGVAQSPRYKIIEKRQSVAFWCNPISGHATLYWYQQILGQGPKLLIQFQNNGVVDDSQLPKDRFSAERLKGVDSTLKIQPAKLEDSAVYLCAIHTGLAGYNEQFFGPGTRLTVL.